These 22 T cell receptor beta chains were sequenced from one sample in a study of blood T cells in healthy people across ages. Together with a sample-barcoded 5' primer, a J-beta primer mix was included in a second PCR lasting about 7 to 11 cycles. TCRdb used MiXCR to reprocess the 5' RACE reads, holding one entry per CDR3 protein. There are about 1.1 million distinct CDR3 sequences in the sample; about two fifths occur only once, and roughly 14% lies in the top ten. The specimen was blood. The receptors shown here come from a man between 18 and 29 years old in good health.

CDR3 DNA: TGTGCCAGCAGCGTGCAGACCCAGAACTATGGCTACACCTTC. Its translation is CASSVQTQNYGYTF. The V and J genes are TRBV9 and TRBJ1-2; no clear D. The V gene lost 2 bases and the J gene lost 2 bases, with 10 bases spanning the gap. CDR3 length: 14 amino acids. Germline V gene data show CDR1 as SGDLS and CDR2 as YYNGEE. Full variable domain (rest looked up from reference TRBV9 and TRBJ1-2): DSGVTQTPKHLITATGQRVTLRCSPRSGDLSVYWYQQSLDQGLQFLIQYYNGEERAKGNILERFSAQQFPDLHSELNLSSLELGDSALYFCASSVQTQNYGYTFGSGTRLTVV.

The chain carries TRBV6-2 or TRBV6-3 and TRBJ1-1; 7 bases agree with TRBD1. Per the germline V gene, CDR1 is MNHEY and CDR2 is SVGEGT. Unmatched junction bases numbered 9, after V lost 10 bases and J lost 4 bases. The CDR3 length is 13 residues. CDR3: CATQDTGATEAFF. The CDR3 DNA is TGTGCCACCCAAGACACAGGGGCCACTGAAGCTTTCTTT.

V usage is TRBV9 and J usage is TRBJ2-3; 7 bases fit TRBD2. The V and J ends lost 3 bases and 1 base, in that order; junction bases with no gene match: 5. In germline, CDR1 is SGDLS, CDR2 YYNGEE. CDR3 length: 15 residues. The CDR3 reads CASSAEGLGTDTQYF. CDR3 in DNA: TGTGCCAGCAGCGCAGAAGGACTAGGCACAGATACGCAGTATTTT.

This clonotype turned up a few times. The chain carries TRBV20-1 and TRBJ2-2, with 7 positions matching TRBD1. The CDR3 has 16 residues. Germline assignment: CDR1 DFQATT and CDR2 SNEGSKA (reference sequence). V was pared by 3 bases and J by 1 base, with 8 bases of the junction left unmatched. This CDR3 is CSARDETGLNTGELFF. The CDR3 DNA reads as TGCAGTGCTAGGGACGAGACAGGGCTGAACACCGGGGAGCTGTTTTTT.

CDR3 bases: TGTGCCAGCAGTTTTGGACAGGGGGTTGTGGAAGCTTTCTTT. Its protein is CASSFGQGVVEAFF. This chain connects TRBV12-3 or TRBV12-4 to TRBJ1-1, with 10 nucleotides matching TRBD1. Trimming took 3 bases from V and 8 from J; bases not matched to a gene: 6. This CDR3 is built from 14 residues.

The chain couples TRBV14 to TRBJ2-6; 9 bases are a match to TRBD1. V shed 5 bases, J shed 3 bases, and the junction held 5 bases outside the gene matches. This CDR3 has 16 residues. Germline CDR1 SGHDN, CDR2 FVKESK. CDR3 in DNA: TGTGCCAGCAGCTCCTGGACAGGGGTTGGGGCCAACGTCCTGACTTTC. This encodes CASSSWTGVGANVLTF.

V gene TRBV29-1 combines with J gene TRBJ2-7, with D possibly being TRBD2 (5 bases). The CDR3 has 14 residues. The V and J ends lost 7 bases and 6 bases respectively, with 22 bases between them. Germline lookup yields CDR1 SQVTM and CDR2 ANQGSEA. DNA for the CDR3: TGCAGCGCCGCAGGCGGGTCCTCCGCTGCCGAGCAGTACTTC. Amino acids: CSAAGGSSAAEQYF.

The V gene is TRBV20-1, the J gene TRBJ1-2; D is possibly TRBD1 (5 bases). The germline V gene has CDR1 DFQATT and CDR2 SNEGSKA (reference sequence). The CDR3 spans 12 residues. V was shortened by 2 bases and J by 3 bases, with 7 bases between the two germline ends. For the CDR3, the DNA is TGCAGTGCTAGAATGGGGGACTATGGCTACACCTTC. As protein: CSARMGDYGYTF.

This clonotype was seen only a few times. The V gene is TRBV24-1, the J gene TRBJ2-3; D remains unclear. From germline, CDR1 is KGHDR and CDR2 SFDVKD. The CDR3 sequence is 13 residues long. V shed 8 bases and J shed 0 bases, with 8 bases lying between them. CDR3 DNA sequence: TGTGCCACCACAACAGCTAGCACAGATACGCAGTATTTT. Amino acid sequence: CATTTASTDTQYF.

This clonotype was found a few times. This rearrangement joins TRBV12-3 or TRBV12-4 to TRBJ2-1, with TRBD2 matching 11 bases. Trimming removed 6 bases from V and 7 bases from J; junction bases left unmatched: 8. This CDR3 is 15 amino acids long. CDR3 in DNA: TGTGCCAGCAGATATAGCGGGGGGGCCGCAAATGAGCAGTTCTTC. Translating it yields CASRYSGGAANEQFF.

Only a few counts were recorded for this clonotype. The chain's CDR3 is CASSFGGQAIYGYTF. Here the CDR3 DNA reads TGTGCCAGCAGTTTCGGAGGCCAGGCGATCTATGGCTACACCTTC. The chain combines TRBV27 with TRBJ1-2; no definite D call. CDR1 is MNHEY, CDR2 SMNVEV, per germline (reference sequence). This CDR3 contains 15 residues. V lost 3 bases and J 4 bases, leaving 15 bases between the germline ends.

The J gene is TRBJ2-1, the V gene TRBV5-5, with 8 nucleotides matching TRBD1. The CDR3 has 16 residues. Per germline, CDR1 SGHKS and CDR2 YYEKEE (reference sequence). J was trimmed by 7 bases and V by 0 bases; bases with no gene match: 9. CDR3 region: CASSLATGGNLNEQFF. The CDR3 DNA sequence: TGTGCCAGCAGCTTGGCCACAGGGGGGAATTTAAATGAGCAGTTCTTC.

Comment on this clonotype: A read error may be the cause here, since a much bigger clone is one base away. The V gene is TRBV10-3, the J gene TRBJ2-1; TRBD2 matches 10 bases. The J call may be in error: the DNA end matches TRBJ2-7 better. The germline gives CDR1 ENHRY, CDR2 SYGVKD. This CDR3 is 16 amino acids long. CDR3 sequence reads: CAISEPLAGVYNEQYF. As DNA, the CDR3 is TGTGCCATCAGTGAGCCCCTAGCGGGGGTCTACAATGAGCAGTACTTC.

This clonotype was seen just once. The chain is built from TRBV7-9 and TRBJ2-5, with 14 bases lining up with TRBD2. Per germline, CDR1 SEHNR and CDR2 FQNEAQ (reference sequence). V shed 5 bases and J 11 bases; nucleotides not matched to a gene: 7. This CDR3 contains 14 residues. The CDR3 sequence is CASSVGLAGGEQYF. The CDR3, as DNA: TGTGCCAGCAGCGTTGGACTAGCGGGAGGTGAGCAGTACTTC.

This clonotype was detected a few times. The chain uses TRBV20-1 and TRBJ1-4, with a possible D match to TRBD1 (5 bases). The CDR3 is 13 residues long. Germline V gives CDR1 DFQATT, CDR2 SNEGSKA (reference sequence). Trimming cost V 6 bases and J 7 bases, with 15 bases left between them. This CDR3 is CSAGLVSIEKLFF. The CDR3 coding sequence is TGCAGTGCGGGACTGGTGTCCATTGAAAAACTGTTTTTT.

The chain is built from TRBV28 and TRBJ1-5; D not certain. V lost 8 bases to trimming and J lost 3 bases, with 14 bases between them. Germline values: CDR1 MDHEN, CDR2 SYDVKM. The CDR3 length is 14 residues. CDR3 nucleotide sequence: TGTGCCAGCGTTCGTGACGGCATCAATCAGCCCCAGCATTTT. Protein product: CASVRDGINQPQHF.

The chain combines TRBV30 with TRBJ2-3; D gene ambiguous. The CDR3 loop spans 13 amino acids. Germline V gene lookup returns CDR1 GTSNPN and CDR2 SVGIG (reference sequence). Trimming removed 2 bases at V and 1 base at J, with 7 bases between. In DNA form, the CDR3 reads TGTGCCTGGAGTCTTGCAGGCACAGATACGCAGTATTTT. Translated: CAWSLAGTDTQYF. Combining the CDR3 with reference TRBV30 and TRBJ2-3 gives the whole variable domain SQTIHQWPATLVQPVGSPLSLECTVEGTSNPNLYWYRQAAGRGLQLLFYSVGIGQISSEVPQNLSASRPQDRQFILSSKKLLLSDSGFYLCAWSLAGTDTQYFGPGTRLTVL.

This clonotype showed up just a few times. The chain links TRBV3-1 to TRBJ1-1; TRBD1 agrees at 7 bases. The CDR3 sequence is 14 residues long. V lost 1 base and J lost 3; bases outside the gene matches: 2. Germline lookup yields CDR1 LGHDT and CDR2 YNNKEL (reference sequence). The CDR3 sequence is CASSQGRGDTEAFF. CDR3 in DNA: TGTGCCAGCAGCCAAGGCAGGGGGGACACTGAAGCTTTCTTT.

The chain joins TRBV10-3 to TRBJ1-6; tentative D call: TRBD1 (6 bases). V shed 3 bases and J shed 7 bases, with 10 bases lying between them. Germline V lookup: CDR1 ENHRY, CDR2 SYGVKD. CDR3 size: 14 residues. This CDR3 is CAISDRRGNSPLHF. The CDR3 coding sequence is TGTGCCATCAGTGACCGCAGGGGCAATTCACCCCTCCACTTT.

J is TRBJ1-5 and V is TRBV20-1; a weak D match, TRBD1 (6 bases). The length of the CDR3 is 15 residues. CDR1 is DFQATT and CDR2 is SNEGSKA in the germline V gene (reference sequence). V lost 5 bases, J lost 0 bases, and 14 bases lay in between. CDR3 in DNA: TGCAGTGCTCAGCCGCGACAGGATAGCAATCAGCCCCAGCATTTT. It translates to CSAQPRQDSNQPQHF.

This clonotype occurred a few times. This chain links TRBV6-1 with TRBJ2-1, with 7 nucleotides matching TRBD1. The CDR3 consists of 16 residues. CDR1 MNHNS and CDR2 SASEGT come from the germline V gene. The ends lost 4 bases at V and 6 bases at J; junction bases unmatched: 12. For the CDR3, the DNA is TGTGCCAGCAGTGCCCTGACCCCGACAGGGTTCAATGAGCAGTTCTTC. Translation gives CASSALTPTGFNEQFF.

For the CDR3, the DNA is TGTGCCAGCAGCTCAACAGGCAGAGCTAGCACAGATACGCAGTATTTT. Its translation: CASSSTGRASTDTQYF. The chain uses TRBV5-5 and TRBJ2-3; a weak D match, TRBD1 (5 bases). Germline loops: CDR1 SGHKS, CDR2 YYEKEE (reference sequence). The ends were cut back, 3 bases at V and 0 bases at J, with 14 bases in the middle. This CDR3 spans 16 amino acids.